Shown below are 24 T cell receptor beta chains from a single sample sequenced in a study of shared clonotypes between healthy human individuals. Using immunoSEQ multiplex PCR, the repertoire was profiled, and TCRdb retains in-frame clones only, with some absent. Among 2,500,000 or so clones listed, 92% were seen once. Sequenced input: naive CD4+ T cells from PBMCs. Subset in this sample: CD45RA+ positively selected. These receptors were obtained from a man younger than 30 in good health. Some clones in this sample may be carry-over from other donors' samples.

This rearrangement joins TRBV6-5 to TRBJ1-3, with D hard to call. The CDR3 is 11 amino acids. Germline CDR1 and CDR2: MNHEY and SVGAGI. Trimming took 7 bases from V and 2 from J, leaving 3 bases between them. The CDR3 sequence: CASKTGNTIYF. CDR3 bases: TGTGCCAGCAAAACTGGAAACACCATATATTTT.

The chain joins TRBV29-1 to TRBJ1-4; maybe TRBD1 (5 bases). The CDR3 is 15 residues long. Germline V lookup: CDR1 SQVTM, CDR2 ANQGSEA. Between the trimmed V and J ends, which lost 0 bases and 7 bases, there was a span of 15 bases. CDR3 sequence (DNA): TGCAGCGTTGAAGATCTCGCGTTGGGGGTTGAAAAACTGTTTTTT. As protein: CSVEDLALGVEKLFF. Variable domain in full (rest from reference TRBV29-1 and TRBJ1-4): SAVISQKPSRDICQRGTSLTIQCQVDSQVTMMFWYRQQPGQSLTLIATANQGSEATYESGFVIDKFPISRPNLTFSTLTVSNMSPEDSSIYLCSVEDLALGVEKLFFGSGTQLSVL.

The CDR3 DNA sequence: TGTGCCAGCAGCAAGCATGGGGAGAACACTGAAGCTTTCTTT. Its translation is CASSKHGENTEAFF. The genes are TRBV7-9 and TRBJ1-1; D call uncertain. This CDR3 has 14 amino acids. The V gene lost 5 bases and the J gene lost 1 base, with 11 bases spanning the gap. Germline CDR1 SEHNR, CDR2 FQNEAQ (reference sequence).

The chain is built from TRBV19 and TRBJ2-2; D not resolved. The CDR3 is 15 residues long. Trimming shortened V by 4 bases and J by 4 bases, and 13 bases separated the two germline ends. Germline CDR1 reads LNHDA; CDR2 reads SQIVND (reference sequence). The CDR3 loop reads CASSRFSSGTGELFF. CDR3 in DNA: TGTGCCAGTAGTAGGTTCTCGTCGGGCACCGGGGAGCTGTTTTTT.

The chain is built from TRBV15 and TRBJ2-1, with D perhaps matching TRBD2 (5 bases). The CDR3 contains 15 residues. Germline lookup yields CDR1 LNHNV and CDR2 YYDKDF (reference sequence). Trimming took off 7 bases at V and 2 bases at J, with 15 bases between the two ends. CDR3 sequence reads: CATMALAGTYNEQFF. The CDR3 coding sequence is TGTGCCACCATGGCCTTGGCGGGTACCTACAATGAGCAGTTCTTC.

J is TRBJ1-1 and V is TRBV19; D perhaps matches TRBD1 (6 bases). V was trimmed by 3 bases and J by 5 bases, leaving 13 bases between them. Germline values: CDR1 LNHDA, CDR2 SQIVND (reference sequence). This CDR3 has 14 amino acids. CDR3 DNA: TGTGCCAGTAGTATCCCCAGGGGTGGAACTGAAGCTTTCTTT. Translation: CASSIPRGGTEAFF.

V is TRBV29-1 and J is TRBJ2-5; D is undetermined. Per the germline V gene, CDR1 is SQVTM and CDR2 is ANQGSEA. This CDR3 region has 11 residues. Trimming removed 7 bases at V and 1 base at J, with 7 bases between. The DNA for the CDR3 is TGCAGCGCAACACTCCAAGAGACCCAGTACTTC. Translation: CSATLQETQYF.

This chain joins TRBV7-9 and TRBJ2-2; D perhaps matches TRBD1 (6 bases). This CDR3 is built from 15 residues. Germline assignment: CDR1 SEHNR and CDR2 FQNEAQ (reference sequence). Trimming cost V 6 bases and J 2 bases, with 13 bases left between them. The CDR3 spells CASRSTGDNTGELFF. The DNA of the CDR3 is TGTGCCAGCAGATCGACAGGAGACAACACCGGGGAGCTGTTTTTT.

The V gene is TRBV7-9, the J gene TRBJ2-5; 7 nucleotides match TRBD1. CDR1 SEHNR and CDR2 FQNEAQ come from the germline V gene (reference sequence). Losses at the gene ends were 5 bases for V and 1 base for J; bases not matched to a gene: 7. CDR3 length: 15 residues. The CDR3 bases are TGTGCCAGCAGCCAGGGACAGCTTGGCCAAGAGACCCAGTACTTC. Translating it yields CASSQGQLGQETQYF.

The chain uses TRBV29-1 and TRBJ2-3; 9 nucleotides match TRBD2. V trimming: 3 bases; J trimming: 4 bases; junction bases outside the gene matches: 8. Germline CDR1 and CDR2: SQVTM and ANQGSEA. The CDR3 has 15 residues. CDR3 bases: TGCAGCGTTGATCATGTGGCGGGAGGGCCAGATACGCAGTATTTT. It codes for CSVDHVAGGPDTQYF.

In DNA form, the CDR3 reads TGTGCCAGCACCCCCCAGGAGTCCTATCAGCCCCAGCATTTT. Translating gives CASTPQESYQPQHF. V gene TRBV2 combines with J gene TRBJ1-5; D gene uncertain. The V end was cut by 7 bases, the J end by 5 bases, with 15 bases between. The CDR3 loop spans 14 amino acids. The germline V gene encodes CDR1 SNHLY and CDR2 FYNNEI.

With respect to this clone: This sample also contains other DNA sequences that code for the same CDR3. The chain has TRBV5-1 and TRBJ2-7, with D possibly matching TRBD2 (6 bases). The CDR3 totals 13 residues. Deletions cut 0 bases from V and 3 bases from J, with 7 bases between. Germline loops: CDR1 SGHRS, CDR2 YFSETQ. Written as DNA, the CDR3 is TGCGCCAGCAGCTTGGTGGGGGGCTACGAGCAGTACTTC. Its protein is CASSLVGGYEQYF.

The chain has TRBV15 and TRBJ1-2; TRBD1 matches 8 bases. The CDR3 runs to 14 residues. The germline gives CDR1 LNHNV, CDR2 YYDKDF (reference sequence). Trimming cost V 1 base and J 6 bases; bases outside gene matches: 4. The CDR3 loop is CATSRARDRNGYTF. CDR3 nucleotide sequence: TGTGCCACCAGCAGAGCCCGGGACAGGAATGGCTACACCTTC.

This clone was found once. The V call is TRBV5-5, the J call TRBJ1-3; D remains unclear. The CDR3 covers 13 residues. The germline V gene encodes CDR1 SGHKS and CDR2 YYEKEE (reference sequence). V was trimmed by 4 bases and J by 4 bases, leaving 9 bases between them. The CDR3 DNA sequence: TGTGCCAGCAGCATGAGCCTGGGAAACACCATATATTTT. Protein: CASSMSLGNTIYF.

The V and J genes are TRBV29-1 and TRBJ2-3; a weak D match, TRBD1 (7 bases). CDR3 length equals 13 residues. Germline CDR1 is SQVTM and CDR2 is ANQGSEA. Trimming took 2 bases from V and 5 from J, leaving 11 bases between them. CDR3 loop: CSVERQGLDTQYF. Here the CDR3 DNA reads TGCAGCGTTGAACGACAGGGACTAGATACGCAGTATTTT.

The genes are TRBV6-1 and TRBJ1-3; D unclear. Trimming stripped 0 bases from V and 0 bases from J, with 9 bases between. In germline, CDR1 is MNHNS, CDR2 SASEGT. CDR3 length equals 16 residues. The CDR3 protein is CASSEAAGNSGNTIYF. The CDR3 bases are TGTGCCAGCAGTGAAGCGGCGGGAAACTCTGGAAACACCATATATTTT.

The chain links TRBV28 to TRBJ1-1, with a weak D call TRBD1 (6 bases). V lost 8 bases, J lost 8 bases, and 15 bases lay in between. The length of the CDR3 is 12 residues. From germline, CDR1 is MDHEN and CDR2 SYDVKM. CDR3 coding DNA: TGTGCCAGCGATACTCCGGGACAAGAAGCTTTCTTT. Amino acids: CASDTPGQEAFF.

The chain couples TRBV28 to TRBJ2-4; maybe TRBD1 (6 bases). CDR1 is MDHEN, CDR2 SYDVKM, per germline. CDR3 length: 15 amino acids. Trimming pared 6 bases from V and 2 bases from J, leaving 14 bases between. CDR3 in amino acids: CASSPETGPKNIQYF. CDR3 in DNA: TGTGCCAGCAGCCCCGAGACAGGACCCAAAAACATTCAGTACTTC.

The chain uses TRBV5-6 and TRBJ2-7, with D perhaps assigned TRBD1 or TRBD2 (5 bases each). The CDR3 extends over 15 amino acids. The V gene's germline CDR1 is SGHDT and CDR2 YYEEEE. V was shortened by 2 bases and J by 0 bases, with 12 bases between the two germline ends. The CDR3 coding sequence is TGTGCCAGCAGCTTTCCGGGACGGAGCTCCTACGAGCAGTACTTC. It specifies CASSFPGRSSYEQYF. Combining the CDR3 with reference TRBV5-6 and TRBJ2-7 gives the whole variable domain DAGVTQSPTHLIKTRGQQVTLRCSPKSGHDTVSWYQQALGQGPQFIFQYYEEEERQRGNFPDRFSGHQFPNYSSELNVNALLLGDSALYLCASSFPGRSSYEQYFGPGTRLTVT.

A single count supports this clone. Its ends do not fully match the called genes, so a read error is possible. This chain connects TRBV18 to TRBJ2-5; 9 positions agree with TRBD1. Germline values: CDR1 KGHSH, CDR2 LQKENI. This CDR3 has 15 residues. The CDR3 region is CASSSPGQGRETQYF. The CDR3 DNA follows: TGTGCCAGCTCATCACCGGGACAGGGACGAGAGACCCAGTACTTC.

This chain joins TRBV29-1 and TRBJ2-5; TRBD1 agrees at 12 bases. Near its end, the DNA agrees better with TRBJ2-7, so the J call may be wrong. Germline V gives CDR1 SQVTM, CDR2 ANQGSEA. CDR3 length: 13 residues. CDR3 loop: CSVAGTGGFEQYF. CDR3 in DNA: TGCAGCGTTGCCGGGACAGGGGGCTTCGAGCAGTACTTC.

The gene calls are TRBV6-5 and TRBJ1-1, with TRBD1 as a possible D gene (6 bases). This CDR3 has 14 amino acids. Germline CDR1 and CDR2: MNHEY and SVGAGI. The V end lost 5 bases, the J end lost 4 bases, and 14 bases lay between the germline ends. CDR3 nucleotide sequence: TGTGCCAGCAGTAGCTGGGACACCCCCACTGAAGCTTTCTTT. The encoded protein is CASSSWDTPTEAFF.

To note about this clone: The sample holds other DNA sequences that translate to the same CDR3. The chain has TRBV9 and TRBJ2-3, with TRBD2 matching 10 bases. The V and J ends lost 0 bases and 3 bases, in that order; junction bases with no gene match: 7. CDR3 length: 17 amino acids. Germline CDR1 SGDLS, CDR2 YYNGEE. In DNA form, the CDR3 reads TGTGCCAGCAGCGTAGGGGGGAGCGGGAGGGCTACAGATACGCAGTATTTT. It translates to CASSVGGSGRATDTQYF.

The chain uses TRBV19 and TRBJ2-7; D tentatively fits TRBD1 or TRBD2 (6 bases each). CDR1 and CDR2 from the germline V gene are LNHDA and SQIVND (reference sequence). V gave up 7 bases and J gave up 2 bases, with 18 bases separating them. The CDR3 contains 15 residues. CDR3 DNA sequence: TGTGCCAGTACCCAACAAGGGGGACTTCCCTACGAGCAGTACTTC. Its protein is CASTQQGGLPYEQYF.